Sequencing of this T cell receptor (beta chain) was carried out in a study of cytomegalovirus exposure and HLA in healthy donors. TCRdb's copy holds only in-frame clones and misses some; the assay was immunoSEQ multiplex PCR. The sample has 68,000 or so clones; 96% are singletons. Findings and limits, study-wide: In vitro confirmation showed a few CMV-associated chains to be CMV antigen specific.

Of note for this clone: What it recognizes is unknown.

The donors were part of the 120-subject validation cohort, which stood apart from the approximately 630-subject first cohort. CDR1 and CDR2 (germline): SGHAT, FQNNGV. V shed 4 bases and J shed 2 bases, with 17 bases lying between them. The CDR3 runs to 16 residues. The genes are TRBV11-2 and TRBJ1-1, with D uncertain. This TCR was sampled from a man between 18 and 35 years old in good health and CMV-seronegative. What was sequenced was PBMCs. The CDR3 spells CASSSSVGSGNTEAFF. The CDR3 DNA follows: TGTGCCAGCAGCTCCTCGGTCGGTTCGGGAAACACTGAAGCTTTCTTT.